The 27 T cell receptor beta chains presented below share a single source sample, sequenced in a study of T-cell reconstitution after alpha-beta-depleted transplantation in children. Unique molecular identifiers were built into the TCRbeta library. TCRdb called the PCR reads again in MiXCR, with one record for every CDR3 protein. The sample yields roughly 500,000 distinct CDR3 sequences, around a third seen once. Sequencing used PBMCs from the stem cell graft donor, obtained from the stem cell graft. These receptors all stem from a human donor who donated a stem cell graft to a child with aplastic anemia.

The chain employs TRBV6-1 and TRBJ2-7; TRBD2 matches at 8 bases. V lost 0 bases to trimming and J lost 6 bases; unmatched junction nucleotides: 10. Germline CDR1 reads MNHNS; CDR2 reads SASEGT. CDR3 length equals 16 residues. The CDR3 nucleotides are TGTGCCAGCAGTGAAGCGACGGGACTAGTCACTGGCGAGCAGTACGTC. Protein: CASSEATGLVTGEQYV.

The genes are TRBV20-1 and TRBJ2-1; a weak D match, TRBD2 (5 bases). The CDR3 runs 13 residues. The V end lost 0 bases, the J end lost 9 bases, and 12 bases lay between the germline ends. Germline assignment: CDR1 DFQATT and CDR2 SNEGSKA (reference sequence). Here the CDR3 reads CSARDPTTREQFF. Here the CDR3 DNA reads TGCAGTGCTAGAGACCCGACTACTCGTGAGCAGTTCTTC.

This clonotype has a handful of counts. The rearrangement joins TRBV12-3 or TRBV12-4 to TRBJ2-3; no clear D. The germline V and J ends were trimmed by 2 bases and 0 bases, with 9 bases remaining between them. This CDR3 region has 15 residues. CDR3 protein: CASSLRIGSTDTQYF. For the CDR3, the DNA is TGTGCCAGCAGTTTAAGGATCGGGAGCACAGATACGCAGTATTTT.

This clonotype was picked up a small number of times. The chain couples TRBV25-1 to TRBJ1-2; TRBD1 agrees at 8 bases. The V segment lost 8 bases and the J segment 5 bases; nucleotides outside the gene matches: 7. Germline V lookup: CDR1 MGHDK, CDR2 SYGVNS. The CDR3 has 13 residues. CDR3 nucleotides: TGTGCCAGCCGTAAGGGACAGGATTATGGCTACACCTTC. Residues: CASRKGQDYGYTF.

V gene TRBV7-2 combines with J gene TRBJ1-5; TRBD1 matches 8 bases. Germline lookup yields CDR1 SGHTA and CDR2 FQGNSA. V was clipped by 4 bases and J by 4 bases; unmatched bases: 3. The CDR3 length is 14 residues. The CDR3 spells CASSSQGANQPQHF. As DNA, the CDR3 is TGTGCCAGCAGCTCCCAGGGGGCAAATCAGCCCCAGCATTTT.

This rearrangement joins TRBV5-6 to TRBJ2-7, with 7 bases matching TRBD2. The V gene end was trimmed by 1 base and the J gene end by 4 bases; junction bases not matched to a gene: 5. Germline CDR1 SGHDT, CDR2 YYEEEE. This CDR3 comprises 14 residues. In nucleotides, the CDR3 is TGTGCCAGCAGCTTGCGGGAGGCCCTATACGAGCAGTACGTC. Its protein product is CASSLREALYEQYV.

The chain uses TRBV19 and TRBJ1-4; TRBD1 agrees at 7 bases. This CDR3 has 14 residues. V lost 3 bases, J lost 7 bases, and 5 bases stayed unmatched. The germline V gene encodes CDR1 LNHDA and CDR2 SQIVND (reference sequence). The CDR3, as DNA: TGTGCCAGTAGTATGACAGGGCAATTTGAAAAACTGTTTTTT. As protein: CASSMTGQFEKLFF.

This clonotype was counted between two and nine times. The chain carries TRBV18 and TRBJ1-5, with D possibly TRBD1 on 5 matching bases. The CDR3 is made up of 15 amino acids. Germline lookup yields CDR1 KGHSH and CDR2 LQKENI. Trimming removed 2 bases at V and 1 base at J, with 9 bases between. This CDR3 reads CASSPAGISNQPQHF. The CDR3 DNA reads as TGTGCCAGCTCACCAGCAGGGATAAGCAATCAGCCCCAGCATTTT.

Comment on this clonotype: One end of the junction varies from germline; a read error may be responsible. Here the CDR3 DNA reads TGCGCCAGCGGCTTAGACAGGGGAACGAACACCGGGGAGCTGTTTTTT. It is translated as CASGLDRGTNTGELFF. The V gene is TRBV5-1, the J gene TRBJ2-2; 8 positions agree with TRBD1. Germline CDR1 and CDR2: SGHRS and YFSETQ. The CDR3 consists of 16 residues. Looking up the rest from reference TRBV5-1 and TRBJ2-2 gives the full variable domain: KAGVTQTPRYLIKTRGQQVTLSCSPISGHRSVSWYQQTPGQGLQFLFEYFSETQRNKGNFPGRFSGRQFSNSRSEMNVSTLELGDSALYLCASGLDRGTNTGELFFGEGSRLTVL.

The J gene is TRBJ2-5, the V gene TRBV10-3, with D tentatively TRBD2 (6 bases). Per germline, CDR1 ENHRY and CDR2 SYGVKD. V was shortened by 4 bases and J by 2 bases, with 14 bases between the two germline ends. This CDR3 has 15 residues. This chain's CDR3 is CAISGGSGTQETQYF. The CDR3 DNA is TGTGCCATCAGTGGTGGTAGCGGTACTCAAGAGACCCAGTACTTC.

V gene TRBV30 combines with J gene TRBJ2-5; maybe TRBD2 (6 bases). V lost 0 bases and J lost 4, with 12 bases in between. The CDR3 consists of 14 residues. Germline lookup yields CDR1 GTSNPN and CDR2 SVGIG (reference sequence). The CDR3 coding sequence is TGTGCCTGGAGTGTTTATACGGGAGTAGAGACCCAGTACTTC. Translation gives CAWSVYTGVETQYF.

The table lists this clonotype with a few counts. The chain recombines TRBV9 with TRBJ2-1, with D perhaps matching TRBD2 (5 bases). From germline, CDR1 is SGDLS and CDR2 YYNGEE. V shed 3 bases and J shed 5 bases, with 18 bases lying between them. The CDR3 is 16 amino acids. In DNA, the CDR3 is TGTGCCAGCAGCGCGACCGATTTGAGGGCCAACAATGAGCAGTTCTTC. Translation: CASSATDLRANNEQFF.

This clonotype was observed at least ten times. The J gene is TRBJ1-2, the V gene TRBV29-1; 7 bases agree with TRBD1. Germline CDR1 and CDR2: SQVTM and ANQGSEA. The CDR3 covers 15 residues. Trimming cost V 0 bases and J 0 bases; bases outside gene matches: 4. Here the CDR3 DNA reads TGCAGCGTTGAAGATCCAGGGGGATCTAACTATGGCTACACCTTC. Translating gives CSVEDPGGSNYGYTF.

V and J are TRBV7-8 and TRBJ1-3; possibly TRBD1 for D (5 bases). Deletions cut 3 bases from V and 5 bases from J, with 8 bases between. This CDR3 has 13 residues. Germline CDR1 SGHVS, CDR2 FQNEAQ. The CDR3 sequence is CASSLGPRNTIYF. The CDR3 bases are TGTGCCAGCAGCTTGGGACCTAGAAACACCATATATTTT.

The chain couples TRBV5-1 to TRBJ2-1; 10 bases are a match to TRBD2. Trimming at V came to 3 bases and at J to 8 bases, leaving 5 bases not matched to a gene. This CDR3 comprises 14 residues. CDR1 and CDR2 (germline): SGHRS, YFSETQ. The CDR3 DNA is TGCGCCAGCAGCTACGGGACTAGCGCCCATGAGCAGTTCTTC. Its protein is CASSYGTSAHEQFF.

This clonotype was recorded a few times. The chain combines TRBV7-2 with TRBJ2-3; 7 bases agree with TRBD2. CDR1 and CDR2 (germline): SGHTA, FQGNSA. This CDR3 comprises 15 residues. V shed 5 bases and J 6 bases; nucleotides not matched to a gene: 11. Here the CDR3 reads CASSRTSAQWDTQYF. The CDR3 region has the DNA TGTGCCAGCAGCCGTACTAGCGCCCAATGGGATACGCAGTATTTT. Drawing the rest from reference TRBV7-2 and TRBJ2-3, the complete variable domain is GAGVSQSPSNKVTEKGKDVELRCDPISGHTALYWYRQSLGQGLEFLIYFQGNSAPDKSGLPSDRFSAERTGGSVSTLTIQRTQQEDSAVYLCASSRTSAQWDTQYFGPGTRLTVL.

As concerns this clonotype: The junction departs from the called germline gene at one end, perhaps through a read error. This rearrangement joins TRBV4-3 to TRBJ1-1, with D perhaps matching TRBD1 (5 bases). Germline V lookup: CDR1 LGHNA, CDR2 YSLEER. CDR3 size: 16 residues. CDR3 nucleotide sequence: TGCGCCAGCAGCCAGTCGGTCGGGGGGACGAACACTGAAGCTTTATTT. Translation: CASSQSVGGTNTEALF.

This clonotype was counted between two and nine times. The CDR3 spells CASSWYSGQETQYF. As DNA, the CDR3 is TGTGCCAGCAGCTGGTACAGCGGTCAAGAGACCCAGTACTTC. The chain recombines TRBV7-2 with TRBJ2-5, with D possibly matching TRBD2 (5 bases). The germline gives CDR1 SGHTA, CDR2 FQGNSA. CDR3 length equals 14 residues. V was clipped by 4 bases and J by 2 bases, with 11 bases between them.

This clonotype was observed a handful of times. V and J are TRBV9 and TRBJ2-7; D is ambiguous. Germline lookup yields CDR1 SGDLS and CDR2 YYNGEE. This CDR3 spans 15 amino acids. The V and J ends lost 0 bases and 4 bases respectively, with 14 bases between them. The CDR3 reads CASSVDSQSVYEQYF. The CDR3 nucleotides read TGTGCCAGCAGCGTAGACAGTCAATCGGTTTACGAGCAGTACTTC.

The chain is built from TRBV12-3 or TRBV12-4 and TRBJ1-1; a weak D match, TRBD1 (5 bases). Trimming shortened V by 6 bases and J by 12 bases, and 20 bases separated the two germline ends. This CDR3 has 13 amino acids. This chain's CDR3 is CASRQHTSGTTFF. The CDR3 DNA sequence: TGTGCCAGCAGACAACACACCTCGGGGACGACTTTCTTT.

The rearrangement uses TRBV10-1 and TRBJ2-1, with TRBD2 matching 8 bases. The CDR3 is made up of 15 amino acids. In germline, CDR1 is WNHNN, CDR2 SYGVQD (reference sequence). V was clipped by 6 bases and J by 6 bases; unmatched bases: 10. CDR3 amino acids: CASSVSGGRINEQFF. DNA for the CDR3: TGCGCCAGCAGCGTCTCTGGCGGGAGGATCAATGAGCAGTTCTTC.

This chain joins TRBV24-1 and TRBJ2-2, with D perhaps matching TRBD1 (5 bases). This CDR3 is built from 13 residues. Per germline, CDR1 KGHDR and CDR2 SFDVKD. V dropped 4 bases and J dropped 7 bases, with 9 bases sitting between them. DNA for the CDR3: TGTGCCACCAGTGAATCAGGGTTCGGGGAGCTGTTTTTT. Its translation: CATSESGFGELFF.

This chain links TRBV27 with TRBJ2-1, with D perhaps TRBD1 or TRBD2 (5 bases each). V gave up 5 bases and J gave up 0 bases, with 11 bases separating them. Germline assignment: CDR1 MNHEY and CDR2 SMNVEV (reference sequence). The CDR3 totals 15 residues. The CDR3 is CASSPSGGSYNEQFF. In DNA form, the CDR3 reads TGTGCCAGCAGTCCTTCTGGGGGCTCCTACAATGAGCAGTTCTTC.

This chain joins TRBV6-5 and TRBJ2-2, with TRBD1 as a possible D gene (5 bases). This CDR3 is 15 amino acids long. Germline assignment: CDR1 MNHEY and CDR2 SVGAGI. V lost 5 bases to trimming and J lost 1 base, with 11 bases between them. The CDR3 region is CASSLQTVNTGELFF. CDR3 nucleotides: TGTGCCAGCAGTCTACAGACAGTGAACACCGGGGAGCTGTTTTTT.

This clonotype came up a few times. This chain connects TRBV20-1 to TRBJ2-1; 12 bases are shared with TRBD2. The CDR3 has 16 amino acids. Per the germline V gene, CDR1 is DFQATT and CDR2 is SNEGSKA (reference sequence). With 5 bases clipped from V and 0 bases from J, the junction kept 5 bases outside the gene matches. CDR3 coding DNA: TGCAGTGCTGGGGGACTAGCGGGTTTCTCCTACAATGAGCAGTTCTTC. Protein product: CSAGGLAGFSYNEQFF.

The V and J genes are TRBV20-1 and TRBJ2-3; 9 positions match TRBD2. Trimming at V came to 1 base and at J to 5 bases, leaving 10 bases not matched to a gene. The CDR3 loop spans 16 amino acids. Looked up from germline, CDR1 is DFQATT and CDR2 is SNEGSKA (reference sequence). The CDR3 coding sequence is TGCAGTGCTAGAGTCGGAGCGGGAGGCCCAATAGATACGCAGTATTTT. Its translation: CSARVGAGGPIDTQYF.

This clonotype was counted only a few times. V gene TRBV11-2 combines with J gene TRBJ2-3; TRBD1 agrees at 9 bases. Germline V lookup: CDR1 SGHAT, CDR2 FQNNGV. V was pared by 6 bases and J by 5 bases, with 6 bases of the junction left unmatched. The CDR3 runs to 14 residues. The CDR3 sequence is CASSLTGGGDTQYF. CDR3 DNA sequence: TGTGCCAGCAGTTTGACAGGGGGTGGAGATACGCAGTATTTT. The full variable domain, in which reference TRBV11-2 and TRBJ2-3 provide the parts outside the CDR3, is EAGVAQSPRYKIIEKRQSVAFWCNPISGHATLYWYQQILGQGPKLLIQFQNNGVVDDSQLPKDRFSAERLKGVDSTLKIQPAKLEDSAVYLCASSLTGGGDTQYFGPGTRLTVL.